Below are 29 T cell receptor beta chains sequenced from a single sample in a study of blood T cell repertoires in COVID-19. Sequenced by immunoSEQ multiplex PCR; TCRdb stores in-frame clones only, minus some. Seen here are more than 100,000 clones, around 87% observed once, and the top ten hold less than 4.5%. Specimen: peripheral blood. The receptors derive from a woman aged 60 to 75 with acute or convalescent COVID-19.

The V gene is TRBV7-9, the J gene TRBJ1-4; no firm D call. The V and J ends lost 5 bases and 7 bases respectively, with 17 bases between them. Germline V CDR1 and CDR2: SEHNR, FQNEAQ (reference sequence). CDR3 length: 15 amino acids. CDR3 DNA: TGTGCCAGCAGCCCCCCGGGAGTTGGCGGTGAAAAACTGTTTTTT. Encoded protein: CASSPPGVGGEKLFF.

Here the CDR3 reads CSARGRGEAFF. In DNA form, the CDR3 reads TGCAGTGCTAGGGGGCGAGGTGAAGCTTTCTTT. The chain combines TRBV20-1 with TRBJ1-1; a possible D gene is TRBD1 (5 bases). The CDR3 covers 11 residues. V gave up 3 bases and J gave up 7 bases, with 9 bases separating them. In germline, CDR1 is DFQATT, CDR2 SNEGSKA (reference sequence).

V and J are TRBV18 and TRBJ2-7; D ambiguous. The CDR3 is made up of 11 amino acids. Looked up from germline, CDR1 is KGHSH and CDR2 is LQKENI. Trimming stripped 3 bases from V and 3 bases from J, with 3 bases between. The CDR3 sequence: CASSPGYEQYV. CDR3 sequence (DNA): TGTGCCAGCTCACCCGGCTACGAGCAGTACGTC.

The chain recombines TRBV5-5 with TRBJ1-4, with D perhaps matching TRBD1 (5 bases). Between the trimmed V and J ends, which lost 3 bases and 5 bases, there was a span of 14 bases. The germline V gene encodes CDR1 SGHKS and CDR2 YYEKEE (reference sequence). The CDR3 totals 15 residues. The CDR3 is CASSSLPQGNEKLFF. The CDR3 DNA follows: TGTGCCAGCAGCTCCCTGCCGCAGGGAAATGAAAAACTGTTTTTT. Together with reference TRBV5-5 and TRBJ1-4, the CDR3 gives the full variable domain: DAGVTQSPTHLIKTRGQQVTLRCSPISGHKSVSWYQQVLGQGPQFIFQYYEKEERGRGNFPDRFSARQFPNYSSELNVNALLLGDSALYLCASSSLPQGNEKLFFGSGTQLSVL.

This chain connects TRBV25-1 to TRBJ2-1, with 7 bases matching TRBD2. CDR1 MGHDK and CDR2 SYGVNS come from the germline V gene. V dropped 8 bases and J dropped 9; count of bases not matched to a gene: 10. This CDR3 spans 13 amino acids. CDR3 coding DNA: TGTGCCAGCGGCCAGAGCGGGAAGGGTGAGCAGTTCTTC. It is translated as CASGQSGKGEQFF.

V and J are TRBV5-5 and TRBJ2-7; 7 bases agree with TRBD2. Trimming at V came to 2 bases and at J to 3 bases, leaving 2 bases not matched to a gene. The CDR3 consists of 13 residues. From germline, CDR1 is SGHKS and CDR2 YYEKEE (reference sequence). Written as DNA, the CDR3 is TGTGCCAGCAGCTTACTAGCGATCTACGAGCAGTACTTC. Translated: CASSLLAIYEQYF.

The chain joins TRBV5-1 to TRBJ1-6; D possibly corresponds to TRBD1 (6 bases). The CDR3 sequence is 15 residues long. Germline V gene lookup returns CDR1 SGHRS and CDR2 YFSETQ. V lost 6 bases and J 6 bases, leaving 16 bases between the germline ends. CDR3 nucleotide sequence: TGCGCCAGCAACCCTCTGGGGGCGACTAATTCACCCCTCCACTTT. Translated: CASNPLGATNSPLHF.

In DNA form, the CDR3 reads TGTGCCAGCAGTGAAGGACAGGGGATCAACGAGCAGTACGTC. Translating it yields CASSEGQGINEQYV. The chain has TRBV6-1 and TRBJ2-7, with 8 bases fitting TRBD1. The V and J ends lost 1 base and 5 bases, in that order; junction bases with no gene match: 4. Germline CDR1 and CDR2: MNHNS and SASEGT. CDR3 length: 14 residues.

V gene TRBV27 combines with J gene TRBJ1-2; tentatively, D is TRBD1 (6 bases). Trimming removed 5 bases from V and 2 bases from J, with 21 bases in between. Germline V gene sequence: CDR1 MNHEY, CDR2 SMNVEV (reference sequence). This CDR3 has 17 residues. CDR3 amino acids: CASSPRDGAGANYGYTF. The CDR3, as DNA: TGTGCCAGCAGTCCCCGTGATGGGGCGGGGGCGAACTATGGCTACACCTTC.

The CDR3 here is CASSQEGTGVYGYTF. The DNA for the CDR3 is TGCGCCAGCAGCCAAGAAGGGACAGGGGTCTATGGCTACACCTTC. V is TRBV4-1 and J is TRBJ1-2; 10 bases agree with TRBD1. Germline CDR1 reads MGHRA; CDR2 reads YSYEKL. Trimming took 0 bases from V and 4 from J; bases not matched to a gene: 2. The CDR3 length is 15 residues.

This chain uses TRBV5-4 with TRBJ1-2, with 9 bases matching TRBD1. The V gene's germline CDR1 is SGHNT and CDR2 YYREEE (reference sequence). The CDR3 is 14 residues long. Trimming at V came to 4 bases and at J to 7 bases, leaving 8 bases not matched to a gene. The CDR3 sequence is CASSSDRGGTGYTF. The CDR3 region has the DNA TGTGCCAGCAGCAGCGACAGGGGGGGAACTGGCTACACCTTC.

V is TRBV21-1 and J is TRBJ2-7; TRBD2, as called in the table, went unchecked against the DNA. TRBV21-1 is a pseudogene. The CDR3 is 15 amino acids. The CDR3 DNA is TGTGCCAGCAGCAAAGTGCGGGAGGTGTCCTACGAGCAGTACGTC. Protein product: CASSKVREVSYEQYV.

The chain is built from TRBV10-3 and TRBJ2-2, with 10 bases aligning to TRBD1. Losses at the gene ends were 6 bases for V and 7 bases for J; bases not matched to a gene: 2. The germline V gene encodes CDR1 ENHRY and CDR2 SYGVKD. This CDR3 is 13 amino acids long. Written as DNA, the CDR3 is TGTGCCATCAGGGGACAGGGGATCGGGGAGCTGTTTTTT. Translating it yields CAIRGQGIGELFF.

Points on this clone: Other DNA sequences of this sample code for an identical CDR3. The V gene is TRBV30, the J gene TRBJ1-2; weak D call: TRBD1 (5 bases). The CDR3 has 13 residues. Per germline, CDR1 GTSNPN and CDR2 SVGIG (reference sequence). V dropped 1 base and J dropped 3 bases, with 9 bases sitting between them. Here the CDR3 DNA reads TGTGCCTGGAGTGGGGGGAGGGACTATGGCTACACCTTC. Protein sequence: CAWSGGRDYGYTF.

The rearrangement uses TRBV6-5 and TRBJ1-2, with D possibly TRBD1 on 5 matching bases. CDR3 size: 14 residues. Germline-derived CDR1 and CDR2 are MNHEY and SVGAGI. Trimming left V 2 bases short and J 3 bases short, with 10 bases between. In nucleotides, the CDR3 is TGTGCCAGCAGTTACGGGCAGGGCTACTATGGCTACACCTTC. Translated, it gives CASSYGQGYYGYTF.

The chain links TRBV2 to TRBJ2-2; 10 nucleotides agree with TRBD2. V gave up 4 bases and J gave up 1 base; unmatched junction bases: 3. CDR3 length equals 16 residues. Germline CDR1 and CDR2: SNHLY and FYNNEI. The CDR3 DNA reads TGTGCCAGCAGTGGACTAGCGGGTCTGAACACCGGGGAGCTGTTTTTT. Encoded protein: CASSGLAGLNTGELFF.

The rearrangement links TRBV5-4 to TRBJ1-6; no firm D call. Germline CDR1 SGHNT, CDR2 YYREEE (reference sequence). The V and J ends lost 0 bases and 11 bases respectively, with 6 bases between them. CDR3 size: 12 residues. The CDR3 DNA sequence: TGTGCCAGCAGCTTGGACTTTACACCCCTCCACTTT. Amino acids: CASSLDFTPLHF.

The chain recombines TRBV10-3 with TRBJ1-5; possible D gene TRBD1, 5 bases. The CDR3 contains 15 residues. The ends were cut back, 0 bases at V and 2 bases at J, with 8 bases in the middle. Germline lookup yields CDR1 ENHRY and CDR2 SYGVKD. The CDR3 DNA reads TGTGCCATCAGTGAGTCCGGGGGGGGCAATCAGCCCCAGCATTTT. It specifies CAISESGGGNQPQHF.

About this clone itself: Sequence at one end of the junction differs from germline and may be a read error. The chain carries TRBV7-7 and TRBJ2-7; tentative D call: TRBD2 (6 bases). The CDR3 consists of 15 residues. Looked up from germline, CDR1 is SSHAT and CDR2 is FNYEAQ (reference sequence). Written as DNA, the CDR3 is TGTGCTAGCAGTTCGATAGCGGAGCCCCTTGACGAGCAGTACTTC. Its protein is CASSSIAEPLDEQYF.

This chain connects TRBV12-3 or TRBV12-4 to TRBJ1-2; D unresolved. Trimming took off 5 bases at V and 8 bases at J, with 9 bases between the two ends. The CDR3 is made up of 11 amino acids. CDR3 in amino acids: CASSRGLGYTF. CDR3 nucleotide sequence: TGTGCCAGCAGTCGGGGTCTGGGCTACACCTTC.

V is TRBV27 and J is TRBJ2-5; 9 nucleotides match TRBD1. This CDR3 comprises 15 residues. Germline V gives CDR1 MNHEY, CDR2 SMNVEV (reference sequence). Germline trimming cut 2 bases from V and 2 bases from J; bases unmatched to any gene: 3. CDR3: CASSLGGTGQETQYF. The CDR3, as DNA: TGTGCCAGCAGTTTAGGGGGGACAGGGCAAGAGACCCAGTACTTC.

DNA for the CDR3: TGTGCCAGCAGACCGGGACTAGCCTCAGATACGCAGTATTTT. It codes for CASRPGLASDTQYF. The chain couples TRBV5-4 to TRBJ2-3, with 9 bases fitting TRBD2. V lost 5 bases to trimming and J lost 4 bases; unmatched junction nucleotides: 5. Germline V gene data show CDR1 as SGHNT and CDR2 as YYREEE (reference sequence). The CDR3 is 14 residues long.

Note on this clone: Other nucleotide sequences in the sample specify the same CDR3. V gene TRBV7-9 combines with J gene TRBJ2-3; 12 positions agree with TRBD2. This CDR3 comprises 15 residues. V shed 4 bases and J 3 bases; nucleotides not matched to a gene: 2. Germline V CDR1 and CDR2: SEHNR, FQNEAQ (reference sequence). CDR3 sequence: CASSSTSGRTDTQYF. For the CDR3, the DNA is TGTGCCAGCAGCTCCACTAGCGGGAGGACAGATACGCAGTATTTT.

The rearrangement uses TRBV6-5 and TRBJ1-3, with no clear D. Germline lookup yields CDR1 MNHEY and CDR2 SVGAGI. This CDR3 is 14 amino acids long. Trimming pared 4 bases from V and 2 bases from J, leaving 9 bases between. The CDR3 bases are TGTGCCAGCAGTTCCCTCGCGGCTGGAAACACCATATATTTT. Amino acids: CASSSLAAGNTIYF.

V and J are TRBV25-1 and TRBJ1-5, with D possibly being TRBD1 (6 bases). Germline loops: CDR1 MGHDK, CDR2 SYGVNS. The CDR3 length is 14 residues. V lost 4 bases, J lost 2 bases, and 9 bases lay in between. The CDR3 sequence is CASSAQGRNQPQHF. The DNA for the CDR3 is TGTGCCAGCAGTGCCCAGGGGCGCAATCAGCCCCAGCATTTT.

The chain is built from TRBV3-1 (or the pseudogene TRBV3-2) and TRBJ2-5, with 8 bases fitting TRBD1. CDR1 is LGHDT and CDR2 is YNNKEL in the germline V gene (reference sequence). This CDR3 has 14 residues. V was pared by 3 bases and J by 4 bases, with 4 bases of the junction left unmatched. The CDR3 loop is CASSHSDRGETQYF. The CDR3 DNA is TGTGCCAGCAGCCACTCCGACAGGGGAGAGACCCAGTACTTC.

This rearrangement joins TRBV11-2 to TRBJ1-2, with D possibly TRBD1 on 6 matching bases. CDR1 and CDR2 from the germline V gene are SGHAT and FQNNGV. The length of the CDR3 is 19 residues. Trimming left V 4 bases short and J 2 bases short, with 26 bases between. DNA for the CDR3: TGTGCCAGCAGCTCGGGACAACTAGGGGGTAGGGTAAAGAACTATGGCTACACCTTC. Residues: CASSSGQLGGRVKNYGYTF.

V and J are TRBV11-2 and TRBJ1-4; no definite D call. In germline, CDR1 is SGHAT, CDR2 FQNNGV. The CDR3 spans 16 residues. V lost 3 bases and J lost 0, with 11 bases in between. This CDR3 is CASSLSQVATNEKLFF. The CDR3 DNA sequence: TGTGCCAGCAGCTTGAGTCAGGTAGCAACTAATGAAAAACTGTTTTTT.

The chain joins TRBV3-1 (or the pseudogene TRBV3-2) to TRBJ1-6, with TRBD1 as a possible D gene (5 bases). This CDR3 is 14 amino acids long. In germline, CDR1 is LGHDT, CDR2 YNNKEL (reference sequence). V was trimmed by 4 bases and J by 15 bases, leaving 19 bases between them. The CDR3 DNA is TGTGCCAGCAGCCCGACAAAAGGGGTGCGGAACCTCCACTTT. As protein: CASSPTKGVRNLHF.